The source of this T cell receptor (beta chain) is a study of blood T cell repertoires in COVID-19. CDR1 is SGHNT and CDR2 is YENEEA in the germline V gene. The CDR3 spans 15 residues. V lost 1 base and J lost 6; bases outside the gene matches: 7. As processed by the authors: Amplification from reference gene primers served as the basis for estimated nucleated cell counts. TCRdb's copy holds only in-frame clones and misses some; the assay was immunoSEQ multiplex PCR. For V, J and clone size, that table is used; D and trimming come from the DNA. The sample yields roughly 100,000 clones, roughly nine tenths seen once.

The gene calls are TRBV11-3 and TRBJ2-3; 7 bases map to TRBD1. The sequence derives from a woman aged 80 or over in a cohort sampled during active COVID-19. Sequenced: peripheral blood. CDR3 sequence (DNA): TGTGCCAGCAGCTTAGGGGCAGGGGGAGAGGATACGCAGTATTTT. This translates into CASSLGAGGEDTQYF.